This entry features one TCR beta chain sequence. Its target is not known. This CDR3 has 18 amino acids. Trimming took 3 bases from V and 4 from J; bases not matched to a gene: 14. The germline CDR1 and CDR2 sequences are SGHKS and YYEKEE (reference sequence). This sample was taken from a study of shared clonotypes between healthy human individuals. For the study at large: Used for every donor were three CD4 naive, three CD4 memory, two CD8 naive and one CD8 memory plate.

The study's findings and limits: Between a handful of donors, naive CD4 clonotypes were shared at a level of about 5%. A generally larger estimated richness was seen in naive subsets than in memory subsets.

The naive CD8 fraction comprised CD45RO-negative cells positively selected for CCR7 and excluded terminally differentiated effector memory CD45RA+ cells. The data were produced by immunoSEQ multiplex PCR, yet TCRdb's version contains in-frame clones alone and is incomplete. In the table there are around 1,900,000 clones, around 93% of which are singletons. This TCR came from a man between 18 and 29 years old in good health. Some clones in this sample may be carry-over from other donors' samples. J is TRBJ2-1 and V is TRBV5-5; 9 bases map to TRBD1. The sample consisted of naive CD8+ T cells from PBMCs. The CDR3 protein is CASSSGGDRVTLYNEQFF. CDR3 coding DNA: TGTGCCAGCAGCTCTGGGGGGGACAGGGTTACCCTTTACAATGAGCAGTTCTTC.